Detailed here is one T cell receptor beta chain. Its antigen remains unknown. Here immunoSEQ multiplex PCR was the method, and the copy in TCRdb shows in-frame clones only, minus some. In the table there are roughly 18,000 clones, about 69% of which are singletons. This CDR3 comprises 11 residues. Trimming at V came to 2 bases and at J to 8 bases, leaving 2 bases not matched to a gene. Germline values: CDR1 GTSNPN, CDR2 SVGIG (reference sequence). The entry originates in a study of sequential checkpoint blockade in melanoma. Study at large: Maintenance nivolumab came after either treatment sequence. TCRbeta immunosequencing was performed on DNA from fewer than 95 pretreatment melanoma tumor samples. Study outcomes and limitations: About 30 times likelier clinical benefit followed increased tumor T-cell fraction and clonality. Mutational load did not correlate with tumor T-cell fraction or clonality.

Indicated treatment: randomized to nivolumab then ipilimumab (arm A) or the reverse (arm B). This TCR derives from a human donor with melanoma. Here the sequenced sample was tumor tissue (inferred from file names), taken from a patient given nivolumab and ipilimumab in sequence. The genes are TRBV30 and TRBJ1-2, with 7 bases identical to TRBD1. CDR3 coding DNA: TGTGCCTGGAGTCGAGGGGGCGGCTACACCTTC. Protein: CAWSRGGGYTF.